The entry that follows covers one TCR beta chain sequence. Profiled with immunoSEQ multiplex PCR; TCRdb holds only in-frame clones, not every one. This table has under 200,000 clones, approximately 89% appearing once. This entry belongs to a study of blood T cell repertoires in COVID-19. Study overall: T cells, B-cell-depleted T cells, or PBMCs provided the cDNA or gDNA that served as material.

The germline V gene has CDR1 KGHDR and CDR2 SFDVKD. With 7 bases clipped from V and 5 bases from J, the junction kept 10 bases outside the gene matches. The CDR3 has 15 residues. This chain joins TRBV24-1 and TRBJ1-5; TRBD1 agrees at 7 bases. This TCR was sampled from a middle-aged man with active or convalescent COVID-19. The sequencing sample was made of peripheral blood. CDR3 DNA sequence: TGTGCCACCAGAGACAACGGGCAGGGGGATCAGCCCCAGCATTTT. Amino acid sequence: CATRDNGQGDQPQHF.